Following are 11 T cell receptor beta chains from one sample sequenced in a study of CXCR3-negative and CXCR3-positive naive CD8 T cells. The TRB libraries of cDNA were built by UMI-labeled 5' RACE. From the 5' RACE reads, TCRdb lists one entry per CDR3 protein and no DNA. The sample data list 100,000 to 150,000 distinct CDR3 sequences. The sample taken for sequencing was naive CXCR3- CD8+ T cells from blood. The subset was: CD45RO-CCR7+CD27+CD95- naive CD8+ T cells lacking CXCR3 (TNR3-). These receptors all come from a human donor in good health. Some clones in this sample may be carry-over from other donors' samples.

The V gene is TRBV7-2, the J gene TRBJ2-1; the D call from TCRdb, TRBD2, cannot be confirmed without DNA. Germline V gene lookup returns CDR1 SGHTA and CDR2 FQGNSA. There are 14 residues in the CDR3. The CDR3 loop reads CASSPLAGEDEQFF.

The chain couples TRBV5-5 to TRBJ2-7; TCRdb returns TRBD1, unconfirmable since there is no DNA. CDR1 is SGHKS and CDR2 is YYEKEE in the germline V gene (reference sequence). The CDR3 covers 17 residues. CDR3 loop: CASSDQMPGQLVYEQYF.

V usage is TRBV4-3 and J usage is TRBJ1-1; the TCRdb call, TRBD1, lacks DNA for checking. The germline CDR1 and CDR2 sequences are LGHNA and YSLEER. This CDR3 has 15 amino acids. The CDR3 region is CASGQSGAWNTEAFF.

The V and J genes are TRBV7-9 and TRBJ2-2; the TCRdb call, TRBD1, lacks DNA for checking. Germline CDR1 reads SEHNR; CDR2 reads FQNEAQ (reference sequence). This CDR3 is 21 amino acids long. The CDR3 reads CASSLAWSDRANSTGPGELFF.

The rearrangement links TRBV28 to TRBJ1-6; the TCRdb D gene call, TRBD1, has no DNA to confirm it. Germline lookup yields CDR1 MDHEN and CDR2 SYDVKM. The CDR3 has 15 residues. The CDR3 sequence: CASRHDRDDNSPLHF.

The chain uses TRBV5-1 and TRBJ2-7; TCRdb reports TRBD2, a call that lacks DNA to check it against. The CDR3 loop spans 13 amino acids. The V gene's germline CDR1 is SGHRS and CDR2 YFSETQ. CDR3 region: CASKSATNYEQYF.

The V and J genes are TRBV3-1 and TRBJ2-2; TCRdb outputs TRBD2, but without DNA this stays unchecked. CDR1 is LGHDT and CDR2 is YNNKEL in the germline V gene (reference sequence). This CDR3 has 15 amino acids. The CDR3 loop is CATVPWTRGTGELFF.

The chain has TRBV6-6 and TRBJ1-3. Germline CDR1 and CDR2: MNHNY and SVGAGI (reference sequence). The CDR3 runs to 17 residues. CDR3 sequence: CASTIPRRQSAHNTIYF.

The rearrangement joins TRBV7-8 to TRBJ2-3; TCRdb names TRBD1, which stays unverified in the absence of DNA. Germline V gene data show CDR1 as SGHVS and CDR2 as FQNEAQ. The CDR3 runs 13 residues. CDR3 loop: CASSPPHEDTQYF.

The chain links TRBV29-1 to TRBJ2-1. In germline, CDR1 is SQVTM, CDR2 ANQGSEA. The CDR3 runs to 14 residues. The CDR3 sequence: CSVEERGVYNEQFF.

The CDR3: CSAKPLMAGASYNEQFF. J is TRBJ2-1 and V is TRBV29-1. This CDR3 is 17 amino acids long. The V gene's germline CDR1 is SQVTM and CDR2 ANQGSEA.